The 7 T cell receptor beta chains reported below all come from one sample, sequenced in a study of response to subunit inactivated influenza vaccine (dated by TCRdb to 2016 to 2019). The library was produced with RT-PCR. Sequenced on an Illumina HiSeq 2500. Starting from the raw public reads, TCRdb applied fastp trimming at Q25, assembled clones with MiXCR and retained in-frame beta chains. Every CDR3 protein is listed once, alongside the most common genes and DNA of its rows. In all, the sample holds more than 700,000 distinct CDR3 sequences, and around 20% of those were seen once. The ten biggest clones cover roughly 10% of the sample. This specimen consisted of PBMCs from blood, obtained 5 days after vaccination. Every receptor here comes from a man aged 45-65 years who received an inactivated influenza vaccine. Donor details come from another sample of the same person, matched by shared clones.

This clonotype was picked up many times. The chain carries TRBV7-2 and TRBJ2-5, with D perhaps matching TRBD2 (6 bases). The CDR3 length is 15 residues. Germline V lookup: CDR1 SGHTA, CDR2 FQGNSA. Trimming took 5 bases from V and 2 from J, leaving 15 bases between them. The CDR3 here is CASSPVGGKQETQYF. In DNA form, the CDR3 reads TGTGCCAGCAGCCCGGTGGGGGGTAAACAAGAGACCCAGTACTTC.

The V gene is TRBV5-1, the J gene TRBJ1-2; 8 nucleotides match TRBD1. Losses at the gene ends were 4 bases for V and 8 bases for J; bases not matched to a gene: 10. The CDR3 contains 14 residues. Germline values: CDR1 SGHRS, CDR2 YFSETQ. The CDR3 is CASSPQGARNGYTF. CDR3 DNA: TGCGCCAGCAGCCCTCAGGGGGCGCGGAACGGCTACACCTTC.

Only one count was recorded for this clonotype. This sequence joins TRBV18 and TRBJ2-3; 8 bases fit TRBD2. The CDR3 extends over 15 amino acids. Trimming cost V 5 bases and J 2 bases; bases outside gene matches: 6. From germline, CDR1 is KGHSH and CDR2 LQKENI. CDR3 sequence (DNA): TGTGCCAGCTCAATCAGACTAGCGACCACAGATACGCAGTATTTT. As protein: CASSIRLATTDTQYF.

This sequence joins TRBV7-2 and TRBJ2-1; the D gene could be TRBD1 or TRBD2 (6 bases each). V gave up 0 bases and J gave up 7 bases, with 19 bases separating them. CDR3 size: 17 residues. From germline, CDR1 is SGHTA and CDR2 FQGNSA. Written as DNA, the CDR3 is TGTGCCAGCAGCTTAGCGCTCCTACCACAGGGAGGAAATGAGCAGTTCTTC. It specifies CASSLALLPQGGNEQFF.

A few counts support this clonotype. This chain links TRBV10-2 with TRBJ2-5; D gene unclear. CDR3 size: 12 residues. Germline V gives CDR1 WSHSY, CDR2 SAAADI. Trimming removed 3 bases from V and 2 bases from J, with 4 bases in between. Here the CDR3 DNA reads TGCGCCAGCAGTGATCTTCAAGAGACCCAGTACTTC. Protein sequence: CASSDLQETQYF.

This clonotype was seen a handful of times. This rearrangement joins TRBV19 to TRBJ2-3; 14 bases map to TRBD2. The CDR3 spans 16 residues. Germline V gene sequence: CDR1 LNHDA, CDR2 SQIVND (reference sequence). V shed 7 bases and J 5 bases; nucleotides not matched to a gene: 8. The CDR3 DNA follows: TGTGCCAGTACCGGGACAGGACTAGCGGGGGGAGATACGCAGTATTTT. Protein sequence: CASTGTGLAGGDTQYF.

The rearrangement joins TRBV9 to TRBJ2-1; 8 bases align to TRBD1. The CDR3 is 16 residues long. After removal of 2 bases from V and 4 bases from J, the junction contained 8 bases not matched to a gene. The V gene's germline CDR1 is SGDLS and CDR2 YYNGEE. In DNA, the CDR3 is TGTGCCAGCAGCGTGGGTTCTGGGACAGGATACAATGAGCAGTTCTTC. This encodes CASSVGSGTGYNEQFF.